This TCR beta chain was sequenced in a study of T cell changes during pregnancy in multiple sclerosis. The CDR3 covers 14 residues. Trimming took 2 bases from V and 7 from J, leaving 14 bases between them. Germline-derived CDR1 and CDR2 are KGHSH and LQKENI. Some clones are missing from TCRdb's copy, which holds only in-frame ones; the method was immunoSEQ multiplex PCR. The sample includes some 70,000 clones, around 94% of them seen just once. This receptor was taken from a female donor in good health, enrolled as a control in a pregnancy study. This sequence joins TRBV18 and TRBJ1-1, with D perhaps TRBD1 (5 bases). The sample here was CD8+ T cells from peripheral blood mononuclear cells, taken in the third trimester of pregnancy. CDR3 residues: CASSPFTGGDEAFF. The CDR3 DNA is TGTGCCAGCTCACCATTTACAGGAGGGGATGAAGCTTTCTTT.